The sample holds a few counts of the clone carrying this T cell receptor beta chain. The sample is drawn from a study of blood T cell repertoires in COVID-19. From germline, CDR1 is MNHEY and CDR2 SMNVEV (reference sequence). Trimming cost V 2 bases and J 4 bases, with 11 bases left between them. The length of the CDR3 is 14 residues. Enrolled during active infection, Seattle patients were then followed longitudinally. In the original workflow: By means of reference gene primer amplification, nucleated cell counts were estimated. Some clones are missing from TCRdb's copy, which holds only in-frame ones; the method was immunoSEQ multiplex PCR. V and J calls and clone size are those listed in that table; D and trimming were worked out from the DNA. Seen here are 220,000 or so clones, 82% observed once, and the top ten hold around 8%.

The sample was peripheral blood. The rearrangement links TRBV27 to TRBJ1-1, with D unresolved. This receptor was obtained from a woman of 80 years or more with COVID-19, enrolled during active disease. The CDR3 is CASSLVPFSTEAFF. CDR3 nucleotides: TGTGCCAGCAGTTTAGTCCCGTTTAGCACTGAAGCTTTCTTT.